This entry is about one TCR beta chain. Time point specified: peripheral blood 6 weeks after treatment start. V shed 3 bases and J 1 base; nucleotides not matched to a gene: 3. This CDR3 has 14 residues. CDR1 is SGHNT, CDR2 YYREEE, per germline (reference sequence). This entry comes from a study of PD-L1 blockade in urothelial cancer. Overall study context: Atezolizumab (1,200 mg intravenously every 3 weeks) began at some point between 2013 and 2015 for patients.

TCRdb's copy holds only in-frame clones and misses some; the assay was immunoSEQ multiplex PCR. The repertoire consists of just over 35,000 clones, with approximately 88% occurring once and the leading ten covering about 10%. The specimen comprised PBMCs, sampled around atezolizumab (anti-PD-L1) treatment. The TCR originated in a man aged 40-49 years with urothelial cancer. The V gene is TRBV5-4, the J gene TRBJ1-1; 7 bases are shared with TRBD1. CDR3 sequence: CASSYRQGNTEAFF. CDR3 nucleotide sequence: TGTGCCAGCAGCTATCGACAGGGGAACACTGAAGCTTTCTTT.